These T cell receptor beta chains were read from a single sample in a study of cytomegalovirus exposure and HLA in healthy donors. The repertoire was sequenced with immunoSEQ multiplex PCR; TCRdb's copy has only in-frame clones and lacks some. Altogether 90,000 to 100,000 clones are present, roughly 87% being singletons, with the ten largest covering 3.5% to 5%. Material: PBMCs. The origin of the receptors is a woman between 25 and 40 years old in good health and CMV-seronegative. The CDR3 runs from the conserved cysteine through the conserved F or W. D genes are given only for firm matches. Size values are once, few and many counts, or a class for expanded clones, and some rows have none.

cdr3_aa: CASSPSTGGYGYTF; cdr3_nt: TGTGCCAGCTCACCGTCGACAGGGGGCTATGGCTACACCTTC; j_call: TRBJ1-2; v_call: TRBV18; cdr3_length: 14; d_call: TRBD1; clone_size: .
cdr3_aa: CASDRGNGYTF; cdr3_nt: TGTGCCAGCGACAGGGGGAACGGCTACACCTTC; j_call: TRBJ1-2; v_call: TRBV6-1; cdr3_length: 11; d_call: TRBD1; clone_size: .
cdr3_aa: CASSFGGAGEKLFF; cdr3_nt: TGTGCCAGCAGCTTTGGAGGGGCGGGTGAAAAACTGTTTTTT; j_call: TRBJ1-4; v_call: TRBV7-3; cdr3_length: 14; d_call: .; clone_size: .
cdr3_aa: CASSEALWGRGMGTQYF; cdr3_nt: TGTGCCAGCAGTGAAGCGCTCTGGGGTAGGGGAATGGGTACGCAGTATTTT; j_call: TRBJ2-3; v_call: TRBV2; cdr3_length: 17; d_call: .; clone_size: .
cdr3_aa: CASSLTSGRLYEQYF; cdr3_nt: TGCGCCAGCAGCCTAACTAGCGGGAGGCTGTACGAGCAGTACTTC; j_call: TRBJ2-7; v_call: TRBV5-1; cdr3_length: 15; d_call: TRBD2; clone_size: .
cdr3_aa: CASSPTGADNRYNEQFF; cdr3_nt: TGTGCCAGCAGCCCGACAGGGGCGGATAACCGTTACAATGAGCAGTTCTTC; j_call: TRBJ2-1; v_call: TRBV2; cdr3_length: 17; d_call: TRBD1; clone_size: once
cdr3_aa: CASSLESGGAGNEQFF; cdr3_nt: TGCGCCAGCAGCTTGGAGAGCGGGGGGGCCGGCAATGAGCAGTTCTTC; j_call: TRBJ2-1; v_call: TRBV5-1; cdr3_length: 16; d_call: TRBD2; clone_size: .
cdr3_aa: CASRRQGKNSPLHF; cdr3_nt: TGTGCCAGCAGAAGGCAGGGGAAGAATTCACCCCTCCACTTT; j_call: TRBJ1-6; v_call: TRBV27; cdr3_length: 14; d_call: .; clone_size: .
cdr3_aa: CASTLSTGSEQYF; cdr3_nt: TGCGCCAGCACATTATCTACGGGAAGCGAGCAGTACTTC; j_call: TRBJ2-7; v_call: TRBV5-1; cdr3_length: 13; d_call: .; clone_size: .
cdr3_aa: CASSEGAGDGYTF; cdr3_nt: TGTGCCAGCAGTGAAGGGGCGGGGGATGGCTACACCTTC; j_call: TRBJ1-2; v_call: TRBV6-1; cdr3_length: 13; d_call: .; clone_size: .
cdr3_aa: CASSPNLRGYEQYF; cdr3_nt: TGTGCCAGCAGCCCGAATTTAAGGGGCTACGAGCAGTACTTC; j_call: TRBJ2-7; v_call: TRBV13; cdr3_length: 14; d_call: .; clone_size: .
cdr3_aa: CSAGVYTEAFF; cdr3_nt: TGCAGTGCAGGGGTGTACACTGAAGCTTTCTTT; j_call: TRBJ1-1; v_call: TRBV20-1; cdr3_length: 11; d_call: .; clone_size: once
cdr3_aa: CASSDDRALTF; cdr3_nt: TGTGCCAGCAGTGACGACAGGGCGCTGACTTTC; j_call: TRBJ2-6; v_call: TRBV25-1; cdr3_length: 11; d_call: TRBD1; clone_size: once
cdr3_aa: CASSYRGETQYF; cdr3_nt: TGTGCCAGCAGCTACAGAGGAGAGACCCAGTACTTC; j_call: TRBJ2-5; v_call: TRBV6-6; cdr3_length: 12; d_call: .; clone_size: .
cdr3_aa: CASSRRGVNSPLHF; cdr3_nt: TGTGCCAGCAGCCGCCGGGGTGTTAATTCACCCCTCCACTTT; j_call: TRBJ1-6; v_call: TRBV5-4; cdr3_length: 14; d_call: .; clone_size: once
cdr3_aa: CASSFRKTGRQETQYF; cdr3_nt: TGTGCCAGCAGCTTTAGGAAGACAGGGCGTCAAGAGACCCAGTACTTC; j_call: TRBJ2-5; v_call: TRBV5-6; cdr3_length: 16; d_call: TRBD1; clone_size: .
cdr3_aa: CASSSRDRGYNEQFF; cdr3_nt: TGCGCCAGCAGCTCCCGGGACAGGGGTTACAATGAGCAGTTCTTC; j_call: TRBJ2-1; v_call: TRBV5-1; cdr3_length: 15; d_call: TRBD1; clone_size: .
cdr3_aa: CASSRTGETQYF; cdr3_nt: TGTGCCAGTAGTAGGACGGGGGAGACCCAGTACTTC; j_call: TRBJ2-5; v_call: TRBV19; cdr3_length: 12; d_call: .; clone_size: .
cdr3_aa: CASSDGDRVHGYTF; cdr3_nt: TGTGCCAGCAGTGATGGGGACAGGGTGCATGGCTACACCTTC; j_call: TRBJ1-2; v_call: TRBV2; cdr3_length: 14; d_call: TRBD1; clone_size: .
cdr3_aa: CASSLSGDTQYF; cdr3_nt: TGTGCCAGCAGCCTCTCGGGAGATACGCAGTATTTT; j_call: TRBJ2-3; v_call: TRBV7-8; cdr3_length: 12; d_call: .; clone_size: once
cdr3_aa: CASSGAGRYNEQFF; cdr3_nt: TGTGCCAGCAGTGGAGCGGGACGGTACAATGAGCAGTTCTTC; j_call: TRBJ2-1; v_call: TRBV27; cdr3_length: 14; d_call: TRBD2; clone_size: .
cdr3_aa: CASSLASGNTGELFF; cdr3_nt: TGTGCTAGCAGCTTAGCTAGCGGTAACACCGGGGAGCTGTTTTTT; j_call: TRBJ2-2; v_call: TRBV7-7; cdr3_length: 15; d_call: TRBD2; clone_size: once
cdr3_aa: CASSPGVNSNQPQHF; cdr3_nt: TGTGCCAGCAGTCCAGGCGTGAACAGCAATCAGCCCCAGCATTTT; j_call: TRBJ1-5; v_call: TRBV2; cdr3_length: 15; d_call: .; clone_size: few
cdr3_aa: CASSPWTGGTNEQFF; cdr3_nt: TGTGCCAGCAGCCCCTGGACAGGGGGTACCAATGAGCAGTTCTTC; j_call: TRBJ2-1; v_call: TRBV5-6; cdr3_length: 15; d_call: TRBD1; clone_size: once
cdr3_aa: CASSPQGTGITEAFF; cdr3_nt: TGTGCCAGCTCACCCCAAGGTACAGGGATCACTGAAGCTTTCTTT; j_call: TRBJ1-1; v_call: TRBV18; cdr3_length: 15; d_call: .; clone_size: .
cdr3_aa: CASSPGLVSGRRPNYGYTF; cdr3_nt: TGTGCCAGCTCACCAGGGCTGGTATCAGGGAGGAGGCCTAACTATGGCTACACCTTC; j_call: TRBJ1-2; v_call: TRBV18; cdr3_length: 19; d_call: .; clone_size: .
cdr3_aa: CASSSSLWGDRGTLAKNIQYF; cdr3_nt: TGTGCCAGTAGTTCCTCCTTGTGGGGGGACAGGGGCACACTAGCCAAAAACATTCAGTACTTC; j_call: TRBJ2-4; v_call: TRBV19; cdr3_length: 21; d_call: TRBD1; clone_size: .
cdr3_aa: CASRQRLNTEAFF; cdr3_nt: TGTGCTAGTAGGCAGCGACTGAACACTGAAGCTTTCTTT; j_call: TRBJ1-1; v_call: TRBV12-5; cdr3_length: 13; d_call: .; clone_size: .